This TCR beta chain was documented in a study of human T cells and chemical hapten exposure. The study's findings and limits: Expanded TCRs grouped into significantly more large CDR3 similarity clusters than controls produced. Sensitizing with DPC caused no change in TCRs above 1 in 1000 frequency.

MiXCR, run by TCRdb on the RACE reads, gives a single entry per CDR3 protein. The data contain about 78,000 distinct CDR3 sequences, over 6.5% of them singletons. This clonotype was observed at least ten times. What it recognizes is unknown. Time point noted: patch test 2, 6 weeks after DPC sensitization. Specified treatment: therapeutic diphenylcyclopropenone sensitization with weekly scalp DPC. Germline CDR1 and CDR2: MNHNY and SVGAGI (reference sequence). The CDR3 runs to 14 residues. The ends were cut back, 5 bases at V and 6 bases at J, with 14 bases in the middle. Sequenced material: whole blood, taken in connection with sensitization to the hapten diphenylcyclopropenone (DPC). This clonotype originated in a woman aged 45-65 years with alopecia areata. Some clones in this sample may be carry-over from other donors' samples. The rearrangement joins TRBV6-6 to TRBJ2-1; D unresolved. The CDR3 spells CASSPSPSSNEQFF. The CDR3 bases are TGTGCCAGCAGTCCCTCTCCGAGTAGCAATGAGCAGTTCTTC.